The next 18 T cell receptor beta chains were all read from a single sample in a study of neoadjuvant anti-PD-1 for oral cavity cancer (dated by TCRdb to the early 2020s). Library construction relied on the immunoSEQ multiplex PCR assay. TCRdb stores this immuneACCESS table with in-frame sequences only. Part of the clones is absent; in the studies checked, under half of the shortfall reflects unresolved V genes, and no reason is known for the rest. The sample yields about 15,000 clones; under 40% were counted once. Under 45% of the sample is in the top ten clones. The time point label, as the study defines it: after neoadjuvant nivolumab, at surgical resection. This material consisted of tumor tissue, taken after nivolumab (anti-PD-1) treatment. These receptors originate from a person aged 40 to 85 with oral cavity squamous cell carcinoma.

The chain carries TRBV7-2 and TRBJ1-1; no definite D call. This CDR3 contains 15 residues. From germline, CDR1 is SGHTA and CDR2 FQGNSA. Deletions cut 5 bases from V and 1 base from J, with 14 bases between. The CDR3 here is CASSPEGSSNTEAFF. The CDR3 DNA follows: TGTGCCAGCAGCCCAGAGGGCAGTTCGAACACTGAAGCTTTCTTT.

The CDR3 nucleotides are TGTGCCAGCAGTGACGGGACTAGCGCTGATACGCAGTATTTT. It encodes CASSDGTSADTQYF. The V and J genes are TRBV6-4 and TRBJ2-3; 10 nucleotides align to TRBD2. Germline V CDR1 and CDR2: MRHNA, SNTAGT. Losses at the gene ends were 2 bases for V and 6 bases for J; bases not matched to a gene: 2. The CDR3 totals 14 residues.

V usage is TRBV7-2 and J usage is TRBJ2-3; D tentatively reads TRBD1 or TRBD2 (5 bases each). Germline V CDR1 and CDR2: SGHTA, FQGNSA. Trimming shortened V by 3 bases and J by 14 bases, and 15 bases separated the two germline ends. CDR3 length: 12 residues. CDR3 DNA sequence: TGTGCCAGCAGCTTTGGGGACCCTGTTCTGTATTTT. It encodes CASSFGDPVLYF.

This clone was recorded a few times. In nucleotides, the CDR3 is TGTGCCAGCAGCTTAGCAACCACAGTCAACACAGATACGCAGTATTTT. The encoded protein is CASSLATTVNTDTQYF. The chain joins TRBV7-6 to TRBJ2-3, with D hard to call. Per germline, CDR1 SGHVS and CDR2 FNYEAQ. The V and J ends lost 0 bases and 2 bases respectively, with 12 bases between them. The CDR3 spans 16 residues.

V usage is TRBV11-2 and J usage is TRBJ1-2; 7 bases map to TRBD1. J gave up 3 bases and V 2 bases, and 0 bases lay outside the gene matches. The germline CDR1 and CDR2 sequences are SGHAT and FQNNGV. This CDR3 has 13 residues. This CDR3 is CASSLQGDYGYTF. CDR3 sequence (DNA): TGTGCCAGCAGCTTACAGGGGGACTATGGCTACACCTTC.

This rearrangement joins TRBV5-1 to TRBJ1-2, with 8 bases matching TRBD1. V lost 0 bases and J lost 6; bases outside the gene matches: 4. This CDR3 is built from 14 residues. Germline V gives CDR1 SGHRS, CDR2 YFSETQ. DNA for the CDR3: TGCGCCAGCAGCTTGGGAGGACAGGGCGATGGCTACACCTTC. Protein: CASSLGGQGDGYTF.

This sequence joins TRBV6-1 and TRBJ2-7; 7 nucleotides line up with TRBD1. Germline CDR1 reads MNHNS; CDR2 reads SASEGT. Trimming took 5 bases from V and 2 from J; bases not matched to a gene: 6. The CDR3 is 14 amino acids. The CDR3 DNA sequence: TGTGCCAGCAGTTCCGGACAGGCCCCCTACGAGCAGTACTTC. Protein sequence: CASSSGQAPYEQYF.

A few counts support this clone. The rearrangement links TRBV27 to TRBJ1-2; 7 bases fit TRBD1. J lost 5 bases, V lost 3 bases, and 6 bases had no gene match. Looked up from germline, CDR1 is MNHEY and CDR2 is SMNVEV (reference sequence). CDR3 length: 14 residues. DNA of the CDR3: TGTGCCAGCAGTTTTGGGAGGGGGCAATATGGCTACACCTTC. Protein: CASSFGRGQYGYTF.

Here the CDR3 reads CASSQDRGTDEQFF. The CDR3, as DNA: TGTGCCAGCAGCCAAGATCGGGGGACTGATGAGCAGTTCTTC. The rearrangement links TRBV5-8 to TRBJ2-1, with D tentatively TRBD2 (6 bases). Looked up from germline, CDR1 is SGHTS and CDR2 is YDEGEE. V was shortened by 4 bases and J by 8 bases, with 16 bases between the two germline ends. This CDR3 has 14 residues.

This clone is hyperexpanded in the sample. The chain joins TRBV5-1 to TRBJ2-7; no reliable D call. The CDR3 consists of 13 residues. Germline CDR1 reads SGHRS; CDR2 reads YFSETQ. V lost 1 base to trimming and J lost 0 bases, with 5 bases between them. CDR3 region: CASSLSSSYEQYF. DNA for the CDR3: TGCGCCAGCAGCTTGTCCAGCTCCTACGAGCAGTACTTC. The entire variable domain, with the rest obtained from reference TRBV5-1 and TRBJ2-7, is as follows: KAGVTQTPRYLIKTRGQQVTLSCSPISGHRSVSWYQQTPGQGLQFLFEYFSETQRNKGNFPGRFSGRQFSNSRSEMNVSTLELGDSALYLCASSLSSSYEQYFGPGTRLTVT.

This clone was observed a handful of times. The V and J genes are TRBV2 and TRBJ1-5, with D unclear. CDR1 is SNHLY, CDR2 FYNNEI, per germline. V was trimmed by 1 base and J by 3 bases, leaving 7 bases between them. The CDR3 sequence is 14 residues long. The CDR3 sequence: CASSEETYNQPQHF. Here the CDR3 DNA reads TGTGCCAGCAGTGAAGAGACCTACAATCAGCCCCAGCATTTT.

This chain connects TRBV14 to TRBJ1-2; D is uncertain. V shed 0 bases and J shed 4 bases, with 15 bases lying between them. CDR3 length equals 16 residues. CDR1 and CDR2 (germline): SGHDN, FVKESK. CDR3 loop: CASSQEVRSTVYGYTF. CDR3 coding DNA: TGTGCCAGCAGCCAAGAGGTCCGGTCCACGGTCTATGGCTACACCTTC.

Relative to its sample, this clone is medium-sized. The CDR3 sequence is CASSQGSRGRGDTQYF. CDR3 coding DNA: TGCGCCAGCAGCCAAGGTTCCAGGGGGCGGGGGGATACGCAGTATTTT. The gene calls are TRBV4-3 and TRBJ2-3, with D possibly matching TRBD1 (8 bases). Trimming left V 1 base short and J 6 bases short, with 17 bases between. Germline loops: CDR1 LGHNA, CDR2 YSLEER. The CDR3 runs to 16 residues.

The chain joins TRBV5-1 to TRBJ2-1; D is undetermined. The V end lost 0 bases, the J end lost 5 bases, and 9 bases lay between the germline ends. From germline, CDR1 is SGHRS and CDR2 YFSETQ. The CDR3 totals 14 residues. CDR3 residues: CASSLEAHHNEQFF. The CDR3 DNA reads TGCGCCAGCAGCTTGGAAGCACACCACAATGAGCAGTTCTTC.

This clone occurred many times. CDR3 nucleotides: TGTGCCAGCAGCCCCACAGGATTGCAGGGCTACACCTTC. Its protein product is CASSPTGLQGYTF. This chain joins TRBV7-2 and TRBJ1-2, with a weak D call TRBD1 (5 bases). V lost 5 bases and J 8 bases, leaving 15 bases between the germline ends. Germline loops: CDR1 SGHTA, CDR2 FQGNSA. CDR3 length: 13 residues.

The CDR3 nucleotides are TGTGCCACCAGCAGAGATGTCACAGATACGCAGTATTTT. Translating gives CATSRDVTDTQYF. This sequence joins TRBV15 and TRBJ2-3, with unresolved D. CDR1 is LNHNV, CDR2 YYDKDF, per germline (reference sequence). The germline V and J ends were trimmed by 0 bases and 2 bases, with 3 bases remaining between them. This CDR3 contains 13 residues.

The chain combines TRBV7-9 with TRBJ2-7, with D uncertain. The V end was cut by 5 bases, the J end by 0 bases, with 8 bases between. The germline V gene encodes CDR1 SEHNR and CDR2 FQNEAQ (reference sequence). CDR3 length: 13 residues. Here the CDR3 reads CASSPQSSYEQYF. The CDR3 DNA is TGTGCCAGCAGCCCACAGAGCTCCTACGAGCAGTACTTC.

This chain connects TRBV7-8 to TRBJ1-2; 11 bases are a match to TRBD1. This CDR3 comprises 15 residues. Trimming took 4 bases from V and 2 from J; bases not matched to a gene: 3. The germline CDR1 and CDR2 sequences are SGHVS and FQNEAQ. Here the CDR3 reads CASSSRTGGNYGYTF. As DNA, the CDR3 is TGTGCCAGCAGCTCCCGGACAGGGGGCAACTATGGCTACACCTTC.